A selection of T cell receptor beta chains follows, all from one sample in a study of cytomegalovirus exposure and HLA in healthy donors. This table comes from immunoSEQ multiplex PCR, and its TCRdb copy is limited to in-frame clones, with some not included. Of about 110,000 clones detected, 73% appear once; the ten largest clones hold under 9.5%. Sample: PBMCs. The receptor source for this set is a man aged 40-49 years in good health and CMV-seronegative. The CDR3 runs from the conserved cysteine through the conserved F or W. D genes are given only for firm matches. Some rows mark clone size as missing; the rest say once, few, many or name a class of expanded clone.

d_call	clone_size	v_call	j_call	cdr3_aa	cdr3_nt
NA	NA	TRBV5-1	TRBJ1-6	CASSLDRVNSPLHF	TGCGCCAGCAGCTTGGACAGGGTTAATTCACCCCTCCACTTT
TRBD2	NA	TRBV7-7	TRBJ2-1	CASSLRLAGGLLYNEQFF	TGTGCTAGCAGCTTACGCCTAGCGGGGGGGCTCCTCTACAATGAGCAGTTCTTC
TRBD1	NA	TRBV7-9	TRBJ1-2	CASSLSTGGANYGYTF	TGTGCCAGCAGCCTTTCAACAGGGGGAGCCAACTATGGCTACACCTTC
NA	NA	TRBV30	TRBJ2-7	CAWSFWNSYEQYF	TGTGCCTGGTCGTTCTGGAACAGCTACGAGCAGTACTTC
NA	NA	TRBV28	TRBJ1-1	CASSSPSDTPPRKAFF	TGTGCCAGCAGTTCCCCCTCGGACACCCCGCCAAGAAAGGCTTTCTTT
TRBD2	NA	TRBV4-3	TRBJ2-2	CASRPTSEGPNTGELFF	TGCGCCAGCAGACCGACTAGCGAGGGCCCGAACACCGGGGAGCTGTTTTTT
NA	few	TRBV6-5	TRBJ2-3	CASSYSRGDTQYF	TGTGCCAGCAGTTATAGTAGGGGAGATACGCAGTATTTT
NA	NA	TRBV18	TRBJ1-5	CASSREGRNQPQHF	TGTGCCAGCTCGAGGGAAGGGCGGAATCAGCCCCAGCATTTT
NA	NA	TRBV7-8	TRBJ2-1	CASSPPTFTGSSYNEQFF	TGTGCCAGCAGCCCCCCCACTTTTACCGGGTCTTCCTACAATGAGCAGTTCTTC
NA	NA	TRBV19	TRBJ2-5	CASSPGQETQYF	TGTGCCAGTAGTCCGGGCCAAGAGACCCAGTACTTC
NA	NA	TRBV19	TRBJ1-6	CASRSGDSARSPLHF	TGTGCCAGTAGATCCGGAGACTCCGCGCGGTCACCCCTCCACTTT
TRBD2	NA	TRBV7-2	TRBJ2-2	CASSFGGGTVANTGELFF	TGTGCCAGCAGCTTCGGGGGGGGCACGGTGGCGAACACCGGGGAGCTGTTTTTT
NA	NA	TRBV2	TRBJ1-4	CASSMTRNGEKLFF	TGTGCCAGCAGTATGACAAGAAACGGTGAAAAACTGTTTTTT
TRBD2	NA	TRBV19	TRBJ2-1	CASSIHRSTSGGYEQFF	TGTGCCAGTAGTATCCATCGTTCAACTAGCGGGGGATATGAGCAGTTCTTC
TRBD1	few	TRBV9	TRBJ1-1	CASSVVTGGYTEAFF	TGTGCCAGCAGCGTAGTGACAGGGGGCTATACTGAAGCTTTCTTT
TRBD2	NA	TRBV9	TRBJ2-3	CASSVALAGGGDTQYF	TGTGCCAGCAGCGTAGCTTTAGCGGGGGGCGGAGATACGCAGTATTTT
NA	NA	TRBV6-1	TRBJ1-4	CASSEAGTGREKLFF	TGTGCCAGCAGTGAAGCCGGGACCGGGAGGGAAAAACTGTTTTTT
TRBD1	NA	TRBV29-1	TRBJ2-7	CSVLRDRTTYEQYF	TGCAGCGTCCTCCGGGACAGGACTACCTACGAGCAGTACTTC
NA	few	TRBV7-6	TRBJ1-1	CASSKDIGELGTEAFF	TGTGCCAGCAGCAAGGACATAGGTGAACTTGGCACTGAAGCTTTCTTT
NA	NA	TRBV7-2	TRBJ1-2	CASSLKSEISYTF	TGTGCCAGCAGCCTCAAGAGTGAAATAAGCTACACCTTC
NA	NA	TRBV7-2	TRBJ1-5	CASSLSSGGNQPQHF	TGTGCCAGCAGCTTAAGCTCGGGGGGCAATCAGCCCCAGCATTTT
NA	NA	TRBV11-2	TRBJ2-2	CASSFTAGNTGELFF	TGTGCCAGCAGCTTTACAGCGGGGAACACCGGGGAGCTGTTTTTT
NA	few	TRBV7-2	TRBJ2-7	CASSLPGTSAYEQYF	TGTGCCAGCAGCTTACCAGGGACTTCTGCTTACGAGCAGTACTTC
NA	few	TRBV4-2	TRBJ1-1	CASSQVAASMNTEAFF	TGTGCCAGCAGCCAAGTGGCGGCCAGCATGAACACTGAAGCTTTCTTT
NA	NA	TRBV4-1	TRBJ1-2	CASSQSRGALGYTF	TGCGCCAGCAGCCAATCCCGGGGGGCACTTGGCTACACCTTC
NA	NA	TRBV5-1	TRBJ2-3	CPSSLGRGGTDTQYF	TGCCCCAGCAGCTTGGGGCGCGGGGGCACAGATACGCAGTATTTT
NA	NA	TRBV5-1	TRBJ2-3	CASSLAGGGYTDTQYF	TGCGCCAGCAGCTTGGCCGGCGGCGGATACACAGATACGCAGTATTTT
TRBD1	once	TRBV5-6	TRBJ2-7	CASSTGTGPYEQYF	TGTGCCAGCAGTACCGGGACAGGGCCCTACGAGCAGTACTTC
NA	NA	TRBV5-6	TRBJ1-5	CASSRTGYSQPQHF	TGTGCCAGCAGCCGAACGGGGTACAGTCAGCCCCAGCATTTT
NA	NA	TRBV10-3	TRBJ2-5	CAIRTAPYEETQYF	TGTGCCATCAGGACAGCACCATACGAAGAGACCCAGTACTTC
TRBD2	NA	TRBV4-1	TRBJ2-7	CASSQEFALAGNEQYF	TGCGCCAGCAGCCAAGAATTCGCGCTAGCGGGGAACGAGCAGTACTTC
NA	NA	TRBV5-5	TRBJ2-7	CASSPQVGSYEQYF	TGTGCCAGCAGCCCGCAGGTTGGTTCCTACGAGCAGTACTTC
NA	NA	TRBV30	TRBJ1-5	CAWSADGAQHF	TGTGCCTGGTCCGCTGACGGGGCCCAGCATTTT
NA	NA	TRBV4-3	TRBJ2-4	CASSQDENRENIQYF	TGCGCCAGCAGCCAAGATGAAAACAGGGAAAACATTCAGTACTTC
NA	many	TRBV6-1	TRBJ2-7	CASSTVYWEQYF	TGTGCCAGCAGTACCGTGTACTGGGAGCAGTACTTC
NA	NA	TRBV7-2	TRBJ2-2	CASSTSRGLNTGELFF	TGTGCCAGCAGCACCTCCCGGGGACTGAACACCGGGGAGCTGTTTTTT
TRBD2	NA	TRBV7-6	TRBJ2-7	CASSSAGGPSEQYF	TGTGCCAGCAGCTCCGCGGGGGGTCCGAGCGAGCAGTACTTC
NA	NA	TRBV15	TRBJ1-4	CATSRDPTGNEKLFF	TGTGCCACCAGCAGAGACCCGACGGGTAATGAAAAACTGTTTTTT
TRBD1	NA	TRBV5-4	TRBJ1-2	CASSGELGQFRPWTF	TGTGCCAGCAGCGGAGAGTTGGGACAGTTCAGGCCTTGGACCTTC
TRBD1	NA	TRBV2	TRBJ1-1	CASSDRGPGDTEAFF	TGTGCCAGCAGTGACAGGGGGCCGGGGGACACTGAAGCTTTCTTT
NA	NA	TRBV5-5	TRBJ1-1	CASSYPTANTEAFF	TGTGCCAGCAGCTATCCGACAGCGAACACTGAAGCTTTCTTT
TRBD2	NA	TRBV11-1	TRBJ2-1	CASSLSQRGPNPNEQFF	TGTGCCAGCAGCCTAAGCCAGCGGGGGCCAAACCCCAATGAGCAGTTCTTC
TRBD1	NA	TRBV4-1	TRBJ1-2	CASSQDFGGQITNYGYTF	TGCGCCAGCAGCCAAGATTTTGGGGGACAGATTACTAACTATGGCTACACCTTC
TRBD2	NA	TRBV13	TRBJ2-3	CASSGGLAGGTDTQYF	TGTGCCAGCAGCGGGGGACTAGCGGGGGGCACAGATACGCAGTATTTT
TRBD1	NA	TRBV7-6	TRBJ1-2	CASSPDQGDRYTF	TGTGCCAGCAGCCCAGACCAGGGGGATCGCTACACCTTC
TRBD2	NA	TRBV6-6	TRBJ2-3	CASTSPGLVGTDTQYF	TGTGCCAGCACCTCCCCGGGACTAGTTGGCACAGATACGCAGTATTTT
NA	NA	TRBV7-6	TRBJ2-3	CASSLRGSGDTQYF	TGTGCCAGCAGCTTAAGGGGGTCGGGAGATACGCAGTATTTT
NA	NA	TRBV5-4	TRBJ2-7	CASSFSARPRELGYEQYF	TGTGCCAGCAGCTTTTCTGCCCGTCCCAGGGAATTAGGGTACGAGCAGTACTTC
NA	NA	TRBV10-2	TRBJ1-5	CASSGTVNQPQHF	TGCGCCAGCAGTGGGACAGTCAATCAGCCCCAGCATTTT
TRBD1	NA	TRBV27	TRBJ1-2	CASSDRVSYGYTF	TGTGCCAGTTCCGACAGGGTGAGCTATGGCTACACCTTC
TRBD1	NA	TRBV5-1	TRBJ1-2	CASRSPGQGHYGYTF	TGCGCCAGCCGCTCGCCGGGACAGGGACACTATGGCTACACCTTC
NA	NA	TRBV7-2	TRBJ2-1	CASSSSGSYNEQFF	TGTGCCAGCAGCTCAAGCGGGTCTTACAATGAGCAGTTCTTC
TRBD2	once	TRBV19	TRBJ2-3	CASSAASGAFTDTQYF	TGTGCCAGTAGCGCCGCTAGCGGGGCCTTCACAGATACGCAGTATTTT